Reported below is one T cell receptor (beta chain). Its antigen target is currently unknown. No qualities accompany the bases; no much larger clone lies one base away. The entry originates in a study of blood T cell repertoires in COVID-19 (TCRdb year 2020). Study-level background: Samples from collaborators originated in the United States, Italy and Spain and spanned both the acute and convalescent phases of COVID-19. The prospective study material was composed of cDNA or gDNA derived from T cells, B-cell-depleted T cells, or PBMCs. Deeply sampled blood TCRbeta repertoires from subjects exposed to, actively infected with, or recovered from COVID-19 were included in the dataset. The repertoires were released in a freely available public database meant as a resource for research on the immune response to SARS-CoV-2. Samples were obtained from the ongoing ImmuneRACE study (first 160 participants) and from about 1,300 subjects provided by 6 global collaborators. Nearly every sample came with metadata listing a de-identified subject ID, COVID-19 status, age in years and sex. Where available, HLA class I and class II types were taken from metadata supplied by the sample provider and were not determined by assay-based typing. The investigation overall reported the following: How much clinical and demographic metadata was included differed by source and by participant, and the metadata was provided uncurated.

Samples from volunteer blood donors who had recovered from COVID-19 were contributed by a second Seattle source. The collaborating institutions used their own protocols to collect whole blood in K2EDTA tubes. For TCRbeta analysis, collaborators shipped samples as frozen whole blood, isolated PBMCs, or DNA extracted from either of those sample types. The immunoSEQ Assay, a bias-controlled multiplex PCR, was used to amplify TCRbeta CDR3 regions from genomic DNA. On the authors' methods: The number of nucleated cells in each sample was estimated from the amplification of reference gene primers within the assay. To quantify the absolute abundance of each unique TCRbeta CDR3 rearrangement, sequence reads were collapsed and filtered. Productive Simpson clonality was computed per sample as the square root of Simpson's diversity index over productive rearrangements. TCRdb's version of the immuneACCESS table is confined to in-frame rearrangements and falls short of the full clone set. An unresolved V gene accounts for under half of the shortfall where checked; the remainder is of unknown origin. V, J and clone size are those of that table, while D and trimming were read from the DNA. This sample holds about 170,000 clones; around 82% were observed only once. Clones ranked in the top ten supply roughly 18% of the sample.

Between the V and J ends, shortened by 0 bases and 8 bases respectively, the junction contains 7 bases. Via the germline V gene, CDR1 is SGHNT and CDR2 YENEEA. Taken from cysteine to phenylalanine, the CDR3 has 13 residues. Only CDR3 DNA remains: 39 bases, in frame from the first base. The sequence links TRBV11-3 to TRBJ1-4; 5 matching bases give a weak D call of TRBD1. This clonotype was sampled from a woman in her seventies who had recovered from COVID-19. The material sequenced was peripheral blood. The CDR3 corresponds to CASSLDRGEKLFF. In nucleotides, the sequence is TGTGCCAGCAGCTTAGATCGGGGGGAAAAACTGTTTTTT.